The present T cell receptor (beta chain) was sequenced within a study of STAT5B mutations in CD4+ large granular lymphocyte leukemia. Regarding the study as a whole: TRBV06-family usage was enriched in top patient clones (8/27) versus controls (2/35). Data were not HLA-matched across samples.

Sequencing used immunoSEQ multiplex PCR; TCRdb keeps in-frame clones, though not all of them. The sample shows tens of thousands of clones, around 84% of them seen only once. Turning to this clone: Its antigen remains unidentified.

CDR1 and CDR2 from the germline V gene are SGHTA and FQGNSA. V was clipped by 0 bases and J by 1 base, with 8 bases between them. The CDR3 consists of 15 residues. The receptor comes from a human donor in good health. The sample consisted of CD4+ T cells from blood buffy coats. The chain couples TRBV7-2 to TRBJ2-3; a weak D match, TRBD2 (6 bases). The DNA of the CDR3 is TGTGCCAGCAGCTTAGCACTAGCTCGCACAGATACGCAGTATTTT. It encodes CASSLALARTDTQYF.